This T cell receptor (beta chain) was profiled in a study of shared clonotypes between healthy human individuals (dated by TCRdb to 2020 to 2022). In the study overall: A couple of women and three men aged 18 to 49 years were included in the cohort. For each donor, CD4 naive and CD4 memory were each run on three plates, CD8 naive on two plates, and CD8 memory on one plate. The study deeply sequenced blood TCR repertoires of five healthy adults to estimate repertoire size and the extent of clonotype sharing between individuals. To increase sequencing depth and limit assay-specific biases, different laboratories used diverse techniques to prepare libraries and sequence TCR repertoires. Between about 0.8 and 8.9 billion PBMCs per donor were obtained by leukapheresis. Overall results and qualifications from the work: Rarefaction of sorted-subset datasets indicated incomplete sequencing despite the large sequencing depth. Based on pairwise subsampling, the degree of clonotype sharing among donors was expected to be affected by sequencing depth. When four donors were compared, the shared fraction of clonotypes was about 5.2% for naive CD4, 3% to 4% for naive CD8, 2.3% for memory CD4, and 0.4% for memory CD8. Because the study included a small number of donors, the genetic and exposure-history diversity represented was limited. Higher generation probabilities were observed for clonotypes shared by all four sorted-subset donors than for non-shared clonotypes. Only blood was sampled, and tissue TCR repertoires likely differ from those in blood. Estimated clonotype richness was generally larger for naive than for memory subsets.

Reading from cysteine to phenylalanine, the CDR3 counts 14 amino acids. The read is trimmed to its CDR3 DNA, 42 bases read in frame from base 1. V loses 3 bases, J loses 2 bases, and the germline ends lie 11 bases apart. As encoded in the germline V gene, CDR1 is SGHTA while CDR2 is FQGNSA. CD8 naive samples consisted of CD45RO-negative cells that were positively selected for CCR7, yielding a CD45RA+CCR7+ population without TemRA cells. The donors were healthy, HIV-negative adults with no recently reported acute infections or vaccinations. Every donor was a Caucasian adult residing in Nashville, Tennessee, USA. After blood collection by leukapheresis, PBMCs were isolated using Ficoll-Histopaque density gradient centrifugation and then cryopreserved in the vapor phase of liquid nitrogen. Purity and quantity of every magnetically sorted T cell population were checked by analytical flow cytometry. Genomic DNA was isolated from each sorted fraction and quantified by UV absorbance on a Nanodrop 2000c.

TCR CDR3 regions were amplified from genomic DNA by multiplex PCR using the deep immunoSEQ assay. Extracted genomic DNA from each cell subset was spread evenly across all wells of several immunoSEQ 96-well plates, with each plate serving as a replicate. For sorted subsets, around 200 ng genomic DNA, equal to about 30,000 T cell genomes, was loaded into each replicate PCR. Purified libraries were quantified with a Qubit 3.0 fluorometer, sized on a Bioanalyzer 2100, and re-quantified with the KAPA Library Quantification kit. Every immunoSEQ 96-well plate was sequenced on a dedicated single-read 150-cycle Illumina NextSeq 550 flow cell. From the authors' description of their analysis: Because only junctional sequences without quality scores were contained in the immunoSEQ output, filtering matching that applied to full-length reads could not be performed. To assign V/J genes and CDR3, sequences were annotated using PyIR, a Python wrapper for IgBLAST v1.9, with IMGT germline references. Reads were removed for weak V/J assignments (E-value above 1e-6), missing CDR3, stop codons, out-of-frame junctions, or ambiguous translated residues. V3J clonotypes were defined as sequences sharing an identical inferred V gene, J gene, and CDR3 amino acid sequence. Percentage overlap between repertoires was computed as shared unique clonotypes divided by the size of the smaller repertoire. Richness of each repertoire was evaluated using RTK rarefaction, the Chao1 estimator, and Recon v2.1 estimates of unobserved clonotypes. Generation probabilities were computed with OLGA for all TCRbeta clonotypes obtained by the gDNA method from four donors. TCRdb obtained this table from immuneACCESS and retained in-frame rearrangements with V and J assigned. These tables miss some clones; where compared with another copy, unresolved V genes account for less than half of the shortfall, and the remainder is unexplained. V, J and clone size reflect that table, while D and trimming were determined from the DNA. This sample holds fewer than 1 million clones; about 97% were observed only once. The top ten clones comprise about 0.22% of the sample.

A note on this clone: The antigen it binds to is not known. There are no base qualities to consult, and no much larger clone falls within one base.

The specimen sequenced was naive CD8+ T cells sorted from blood. The cell subset or site label of this sample denotes: CD45RA+CCR7+. The TCR sequence derives from a man aged 25-45 years in good health. This chain is built from TRBV7-2 and TRBJ2-7; too little of a D gene remains to name it. The nucleotides read TGTGCCAGCAGCTTCGGCCGGTTGGCCTACGAGCAGTACTTC. Its translation reads: CASSFGRLAYEQYF.